This TCR beta chain was identified during a study of T cell repertoires in cytomegalovirus infection. Study in general: CMV infection and matching HLA type were both indicated by public TCR beta signatures.

The CDR3 has 12 amino acids. Between the trimmed V and J ends, which lost 0 bases and 14 bases, there was a span of 12 bases. Germline V gene lookup returns CDR1 SGHDT and CDR2 YYEEEE. General study findings and limits: Cumulative public TCR beta family frequency identified CMV carriers with the relevant HLA. It was HLA-C-restricted CMV-specific TCR beta clonotypes that dominated the response ex vivo.

TCRdb fed the reads into MiXCR, producing one record per CDR3 protein. Of approximately 180,000 distinct CDR3 sequences in the sample, about 18% were seen once. On this clonotype: What it binds is unknown.

The sequence came from a human donor in good health (CMV status not recorded). Some clones in this sample may be carry-over from other donors' samples. Sequencing used CD8+ T cells from PBMCs. This sequence joins TRBV5-6 and TRBJ2-4; no clear D. The CDR3 loop reads CASSLGVQKEYF. DNA for the CDR3: TGTGCCAGCAGCTTGGGGGTGCAGAAAGAGTACTTC.